Reported below is one TCR beta chain. Its antigen remains unidentified. Profiled with immunoSEQ multiplex PCR; TCRdb holds only in-frame clones, not every one. The profile shows around 25,000 clones, more than 70% of them singletons. The data belong to a study of OX40 agonist ivuxolimab in advanced cancers. Study details: Patients took ivuxolimab, an agonistic anti-OX40 (CD134) antibody. Head and neck, renal cell, melanoma or hepatocellular carcinoma were the cancers that dose-escalation patients had.

The ends were cut back, 3 bases at V and 0 bases at J, with 21 bases in the middle. CDR3 length: 19 amino acids. From germline, CDR1 is ENHRY and CDR2 SYGVKD. Study-wide points: In the 0.1 to 3.0 mg/kg range, CD4+ and CD8+ blood T cells had expanded clonally by week 6.

Drawing of blood for sampling happened at baseline, at cycle 4 day 1, and at cycle 7 day 1. This receptor was taken from an adult with an advanced solid tumor such as melanoma, head and neck, liver or kidney cancer. The gene calls are TRBV10-3 and TRBJ1-5, with D possibly TRBD1 on 6 matching bases. The source was CD4+ or CD8+ T cells sorted from blood, collected in a trial of the OX40 agonist ivuxolimab. The CDR3 DNA is TGTGCCATCAGTGACCGACTCGGGGGGCAAGGGAATAGCAATCAGCCCCAGCATTTT. Translation gives CAISDRLGGQGNSNQPQHF.